This TCR beta chain was obtained from a study of OX40 agonist ivuxolimab in advanced cancers. As for the study in general: The drug used for patients, ivuxolimab, was an agonistic anti-OX40 (CD134) antibody. Study-wide results and limits: CD4+ and CD8+ blood T cells expanded clonally by week 6 at 0.1 to 3.0 mg/kg. Undetermined was the antigen specificity of the expanded peripheral T cells.

A word on this clone: Antigen specificity is unknown.

TCRdb keeps only in-frame clones here, not all; method: immunoSEQ multiplex PCR. The data contain 35,000 to 45,000 clones, about 86% of them singletons. Germline V lookup: CDR1 MNHEY, CDR2 SVGAGI. This CDR3 region has 15 residues. V was clipped by 6 bases and J by 0 bases, with 14 bases between them. The chain is built from TRBV6-5 and TRBJ1-1; D gene uncertain. This TCR was sampled from an adult with an advanced solid tumor such as melanoma, head and neck, liver or kidney cancer. This sample comprised CD4+ or CD8+ T cells sorted from blood, obtained in a trial of the OX40 agonist ivuxolimab. The CDR3 here is CASSTPWGMNTEAFF. The CDR3 nucleotides read TGTGCCAGCAGCACTCCCTGGGGTATGAACACTGAAGCTTTCTTT.